These 5 T cell receptor beta chains were all obtained from the same sample, sequenced in a study of T cells in Graves' hyperthyroidism and ophthalmopathy. Template material for amplifying TCR beta CDR3 regions consisted of RNA transcripts. The HTBI primer set drove a first-round RT-PCR of the TCR CDR3. One entry per CDR3 protein, called by TCRdb with MiXCR from the multiplex PCR reads. The sample yields around 610,000 distinct CDR3 sequences, 14% to 15% seen once. The source material was blood. Receptors originate from a woman in her thirties or forties with Graves' ophthalmopathy.

The table lists this clonotype with many counts. The chain has TRBV12-3 or TRBV12-4 and TRBJ2-7; TRBD2 agrees at 9 bases. The CDR3 consists of 13 residues. V gave up 7 bases and J gave up 5 bases; unmatched junction bases: 6. CDR3 nucleotide sequence: TGTGCCAGCACCGGACTAGCGATAGACGAGCAGTACTTC. Translation gives CASTGLAIDEQYF.

The table lists this clonotype with many counts. The V and J genes are TRBV6-5 and TRBJ2-7; the match to TRBD1 covers 12 bases. Germline values: CDR1 MNHEY, CDR2 SVGAGI. V gave up 5 bases and J gave up 9 bases; unmatched junction bases: 5. The CDR3 is 13 amino acids. This CDR3 reads CASSTGQGAAQYF. CDR3 sequence (DNA): TGTGCCAGCAGTACGGGACAGGGGGCGGCGCAGTACTTC.

This chain connects TRBV7-9 to TRBJ2-2; D not resolved. Trimming stripped 3 bases from V and 9 bases from J, with 8 bases between. Per the germline V gene, CDR1 is SEHNR and CDR2 is FQNEAQ (reference sequence). This CDR3 spans 12 amino acids. The chain's CDR3 is CASSLKDRELFF. The DNA of the CDR3 is TGTGCCAGCAGCTTGAAAGACCGGGAGCTGTTTTTT.

The V and J genes are TRBV6-1 and TRBJ2-7, with 7 bases lining up with TRBD1. Germline CDR1 is MNHNS and CDR2 is SASEGT. J was trimmed by 4 bases and V by 5 bases; bases with no gene match: 14. This CDR3 is 16 amino acids long. Here the CDR3 reads CASSMKQGKLRYEQYF. Here the CDR3 DNA reads TGTGCCAGCAGTATGAAACAGGGGAAATTAAGATACGAGCAGTACTTC.

The rearrangement joins TRBV20-1 to TRBJ2-7, with TRBD1 identical over 7 bases. The V gene end was trimmed by 3 bases and the J gene end by 2 bases; junction bases not matched to a gene: 4. The length of the CDR3 is 13 residues. Looked up from germline, CDR1 is DFQATT and CDR2 is SNEGSKA (reference sequence). CDR3 DNA sequence: TGCAGTGCTAGCGACAGGGCCACCTACGAGCAGTACTTC. Its protein product is CSASDRATYEQYF.